The T cell receptor (beta chain) under discussion was sequenced for a study of blood T cell repertoires in COVID-19. TCRdb's copy holds only in-frame clones and misses some; the assay was immunoSEQ multiplex PCR. Found here are about 480,000 clones, 88% of them singletons; the top ten hold roughly 1.9%. This clone showed up just a few times. This CDR3 region has 13 residues. V shed 6 bases and J shed 1 base, with 9 bases lying between them. This clonotype was obtained from a middle-aged woman who had recovered from COVID-19. Source material: PBMCs or T cells enriched from blood (not recorded which). J is TRBJ1-2 and V is TRBV12-3 or TRBV12-4; D is possibly TRBD1 (5 bases). The CDR3 DNA reads TGTGCCAGCAGCCAGGGACTTAACTATGGCTACACCTTC. Its translation: CASSQGLNYGYTF.